The clone carrying this TCR beta chain was found a few times. Its antigen is not identified. CTLA-4 blockade using ipilimumab, together with focal radiation, was received by patients with chemo-refractory metastatic non-small-cell lung cancer. These data originate in a study of radiotherapy plus CTLA-4 blockade in lung cancer. Study background: Around a sixth of patients responded objectively, and about 30% achieved disease control.

Only in-frame clones appear in the TCRdb table, and some are missing; sequencing was by immunoSEQ multiplex PCR. The repertoire holds some 78,000 clones, approximately 86% seen once, with over 0.85% in the top ten. Whole-study findings and limits: Expansion of tumor-derived TCR clones was observed in blood after radiotherapy plus ipilimumab. Interferon-beta and early blood T cell clone dynamics reportedly predicted response best.

The origin of this receptor is a human donor with non-small cell lung cancer who had stable disease on radiotherapy plus ipilimumab. This specimen consisted of peripheral blood, obtained from a patient treated with radiotherapy plus ipilimumab.

CDR3 nucleotides: TGTGCCAGGCGGGGCAGGGGAGACACCGGGGAGCTGTTTTTT. It encodes CARRGRGDTGELFF. The V gene is TRBV2, the J gene TRBJ2-2; D possibly uses TRBD1 or TRBD2 (6 bases each). Germline assignment: CDR1 SNHLY and CDR2 FYNNEI. CDR3 length equals 14 residues. Trimming shortened V by 9 bases and J by 3 bases, and 14 bases separated the two germline ends.